The 22 T cell receptor beta chains below all came from one sample that was sequenced in a study of T cells after yellow fever vaccination. MiXCR, run by TCRdb on the 5' RACE reads, gives a single entry per CDR3 protein. The sample comprises about 300,000 distinct CDR3 sequences, 7.5% to 9.5% of which are singletons, and about 3.5% rests with the top ten. Specimen: CD4+ T cells sorted from PBMCs, collected 5 days after the yellow fever booster vaccination. The receptors derive from a man between 18 and 29 years old who received the YFV17D yellow fever vaccine.

This clonotype was counted only a few times. The V gene is TRBV18, the J gene TRBJ1-1; D is undetermined. The CDR3 contains 15 residues. CDR1 and CDR2 from the germline V gene are KGHSH and LQKENI. V dropped 1 base and J dropped 1 base, with 10 bases sitting between them. DNA of the CDR3: TGTGCCAGCTCACCACAGCGGGTCCCGAACACTGAAGCTTTCTTT. It specifies CASSPQRVPNTEAFF.

This clonotype appeared many times. The chain combines TRBV3-1 with TRBJ2-3, with no clear D. The CDR3 has 16 residues. V shed 1 base and J shed 3 bases, with 14 bases lying between them. CDR1 and CDR2 (germline): LGHDT, YNNKEL (reference sequence). The CDR3 reads CASSQGRVGVTDTQYF. In DNA, the CDR3 is TGTGCCAGCAGCCAAGGGCGTGTTGGCGTAACAGATACGCAGTATTTT.

This clonotype has ten or more counts. The chain links TRBV20-1 to TRBJ2-7; D assignment may be TRBD1 or TRBD2 (6 bases each). The CDR3 totals 13 residues. Germline CDR1 reads DFQATT; CDR2 reads SNEGSKA (reference sequence). V was shortened by 5 bases and J by 0 bases, with 11 bases between the two germline ends. The CDR3 here is CSAPGDNSYEQYF. The CDR3 bases are TGCAGTGCTCCGGGGGACAACTCCTACGAGCAGTACTTC.

The rearrangement uses TRBV30 and TRBJ2-1; the match to TRBD2 covers 9 bases. Germline V gene sequence: CDR1 GTSNPN, CDR2 SVGIG (reference sequence). V trimming: 0 bases; J trimming: 2 bases; junction bases outside the gene matches: 2. The CDR3 is made up of 15 amino acids. CDR3 residues: CAWSVAGGPYNEQFF. In DNA form, the CDR3 reads TGTGCCTGGAGTGTTGCGGGGGGGCCCTACAATGAGCAGTTCTTC.

This clonotype was observed a few times. The V gene is TRBV7-2, the J gene TRBJ1-5; D call uncertain. From germline, CDR1 is SGHTA and CDR2 FQGNSA. The CDR3 length is 15 residues. With 1 base removed from V and 5 bases from J, the gap between germline ends came to 12 bases. This CDR3 is CASSLGTGRDQPQHF. CDR3 nucleotides: TGTGCCAGCAGCTTAGGTACGGGAAGGGATCAGCCCCAGCATTTT. Looking up the rest from reference TRBV7-2 and TRBJ1-5 gives the full variable domain: GAGVSQSPSNKVTEKGKDVELRCDPISGHTALYWYRQSLGQGLEFLIYFQGNSAPDKSGLPSDRFSAERTGGSVSTLTIQRTQQEDSAVYLCASSLGTGRDQPQHFGDGTRLSIL.

This clonotype was detected ten times or more. The chain combines TRBV20-1 with TRBJ2-3; D may be TRBD1 (6 bases). The CDR3 is made up of 14 amino acids. V gave up 6 bases and J gave up 3 bases, with 16 bases separating them. The germline gives CDR1 DFQATT, CDR2 SNEGSKA (reference sequence). The CDR3, as DNA: TGCAGTGCAAGGACAGATCCCTGGACAGATACGCAGTATTTT. Encoded protein: CSARTDPWTDTQYF.

This clonotype showed up just a few times. This chain uses TRBV12-5 with TRBJ2-1; TRBD2 agrees at 7 bases. V trimming: 0 bases; J trimming: 6 bases; junction bases outside the gene matches: 11. CDR1 LGHNT and CDR2 FRNRAP come from the germline V gene. The CDR3 is 17 amino acids. CDR3 loop: CASGLVIGREPTNEQFF. In DNA form, the CDR3 reads TGTGCTAGTGGTTTGGTAATTGGGAGGGAACCCACCAATGAGCAGTTCTTC.

J is TRBJ1-1 and V is TRBV12-3 or TRBV12-4, with D possibly being TRBD1 (5 bases). This CDR3 has 11 residues. Trimming removed 5 bases at V and 13 bases at J, with 14 bases between. CDR3 loop: CASSPTGQGFF. For the CDR3, the DNA is TGTGCCAGCAGTCCAACGGGGCAAGGTTTCTTT.

Many counts were recorded for this clonotype. V gene TRBV20-1 combines with J gene TRBJ2-3, with D hard to call. Trimming shortened V by 4 bases and J by 0 bases, and 17 bases separated the two germline ends. The CDR3 has 16 amino acids. The germline V gene encodes CDR1 DFQATT and CDR2 SNEGSKA (reference sequence). CDR3 residues: CSANPSLRRSTDTQYF. Here the CDR3 DNA reads TGCAGTGCTAACCCCTCTCTGCGCCGAAGCACAGATACGCAGTATTTT.

The V gene is TRBV7-9, the J gene TRBJ1-1; possibly TRBD1 for D (5 bases). The CDR3 has 15 amino acids. The germline V gene encodes CDR1 SEHNR and CDR2 FQNEAQ (reference sequence). Trimming removed 4 bases at V and 6 bases at J, with 18 bases between. The CDR3 DNA reads TGTGCCAGCAGCTCCGTACCCCAGGGACTCCCTGAAGCTTTCTTT. Encoded protein: CASSSVPQGLPEAFF.

The chain employs TRBV9 and TRBJ1-5, with 7 nucleotides matching TRBD1. The CDR3 runs 14 residues. Germline assignment: CDR1 SGDLS and CDR2 YYNGEE. V trimming: 3 bases; J trimming: 6 bases; junction bases outside the gene matches: 6. The chain's CDR3 is CASSESGGRQPQHF. The DNA of the CDR3 is TGTGCCAGCAGCGAGTCAGGGGGACGTCAGCCCCAGCATTTT.

This clonotype was recorded at least ten times. This rearrangement joins TRBV6-5 to TRBJ1-5; 10 bases line up with TRBD1. This CDR3 contains 18 residues. J lost 7 bases, V lost 5 bases, and 17 bases had no gene match. From germline, CDR1 is MNHEY and CDR2 SVGAGI. The CDR3 sequence is CASSPLHLGQGTRQPQHF. CDR3 sequence (DNA): TGTGCCAGCAGTCCCCTCCATCTGGGACAGGGGACTCGACAGCCCCAGCATTTT.

The J gene is TRBJ1-1, the V gene TRBV5-1, with D uncertain. CDR1 is SGHRS and CDR2 is YFSETQ in the germline V gene. CDR3 length: 12 residues. V was trimmed by 4 bases and J by 11 bases, leaving 15 bases between them. As DNA, the CDR3 is TGCGCCAGCAGCACGCAAGGCCAGGAGGCTTTCTTT. It yields the protein CASSTQGQEAFF. Variable domain in full (rest from reference TRBV5-1 and TRBJ1-1): KAGVTQTPRYLIKTRGQQVTLSCSPISGHRSVSWYQQTPGQGLQFLFEYFSETQRNKGNFPGRFSGRQFSNSRSEMNVSTLELGDSALYLCASSTQGQEAFFGQGTRLTVV.

This clonotype occurred a few times. The J gene is TRBJ2-3, the V gene TRBV27; TRBD2 aligns across 11 bases. Trimming at V came to 4 bases and at J to 6 bases, leaving 6 bases not matched to a gene. The CDR3 contains 15 residues. Germline V gene lookup returns CDR1 MNHEY and CDR2 SMNVEV (reference sequence). The CDR3 here is CASSSPSGGLDTQYF. CDR3 bases: TGTGCCAGCAGTTCCCCTAGCGGGGGGTTGGATACGCAGTATTTT.

This rearrangement joins TRBV18 to TRBJ2-3; 11 bases are shared with TRBD2. This CDR3 region has 15 residues. Germline CDR1 reads KGHSH; CDR2 reads LQKENI. J gave up 8 bases and V 3 bases, and 7 bases lay outside the gene matches. DNA for the CDR3: TGTGCCAGCTCACCGACTAGCGGGGACGCAGTTACGCAGTATTTT. This sequence encodes CASSPTSGDAVTQYF.

This sequence joins TRBV7-9 and TRBJ1-1, with 10 bases lining up with TRBD1. CDR3 length: 12 amino acids. The J segment lost 11 bases and the V segment lost 5 bases, leaving 5 bases of the junction unmatched. Germline CDR1 reads SEHNR; CDR2 reads FQNEAQ (reference sequence). The CDR3 DNA reads as TGTGCCAGCAGCCTACGACAGGGGGCGGCTTTCTTT. Translated: CASSLRQGAAFF.

This chain connects TRBV5-1 to TRBJ1-1; TRBD1 matches 8 bases. This CDR3 spans 15 amino acids. CDR1 and CDR2 from the germline V gene are SGHRS and YFSETQ. With V trimmed by 4 bases and J by 1 base, 6 bases remained unmatched. The CDR3 sequence: CASSPGQGGNTEAFF. DNA of the CDR3: TGCGCCAGCAGCCCAGGACAGGGAGGGAACACTGAAGCTTTCTTT.

This clonotype has just a few counts. The V gene is TRBV5-1, the J gene TRBJ2-5; 7 bases map to TRBD1. The CDR3 is 14 residues long. Trimming removed 2 bases from V and 2 bases from J; junction bases left unmatched: 3. Germline V gene sequence: CDR1 SGHRS, CDR2 YFSETQ. The CDR3, as DNA: TGCGCCAGCAGCTTCCCAGGGGGACAAGAGACCCAGTACTTC. This gives the protein CASSFPGGQETQYF.

The chain joins TRBV20-1 to TRBJ1-4; TRBD1 matches 8 bases. Germline V gene lookup returns CDR1 DFQATT and CDR2 SNEGSKA (reference sequence). The CDR3 consists of 16 residues. V lost 1 base to trimming and J lost 4 bases; unmatched junction nucleotides: 8. CDR3 sequence reads: CSARAARTGNNEKLFF. As DNA, the CDR3 is TGCAGTGCTAGAGCCGCCCGGACAGGGAATAATGAAAAACTGTTTTTT.

This clonotype was detected ten times or more. The chain recombines TRBV7-9 with TRBJ2-1, with 9 bases fitting TRBD1. The CDR3 is 15 amino acids. Germline CDR1 and CDR2: SEHNR and FQNEAQ (reference sequence). V shed 2 bases, J shed 11 bases, and the junction held 10 bases outside the gene matches. The CDR3 nucleotides read TGTGCCAGCAGCTTACCCGGACAGGGGACGGGGAAGCAGTTCTTC. This encodes CASSLPGQGTGKQFF. The entire variable domain, with the rest obtained from reference TRBV7-9 and TRBJ2-1, is as follows: DTGVSQNPRHKITKRGQNVTFRCDPISEHNRLYWYRQTLGQGPEFLTYFQNEAQLEKSRLLSDRFSAERPKGSFSTLEIQRTEQGDSAMYLCASSLPGQGTGKQFFGPGTRLTVL.

The rearrangement uses TRBV20-1 and TRBJ1-6, with unresolved D. Germline V CDR1 and CDR2: DFQATT, SNEGSKA (reference sequence). Deletions cut 2 bases from V and 5 bases from J, with 10 bases between. CDR3 size: 14 residues. The CDR3 DNA reads TGCAGTGCTAGAACAGACCCAGATAATTCACCCCTCCACTTT. It is translated as CSARTDPDNSPLHF.

This clonotype was seen repeatedly, ten times or more. The CDR3 loop is CASSLLTGGKNEQFF. In DNA form, the CDR3 reads TGTGCCAGCAGCTTATTGACAGGGGGCAAGAATGAGCAGTTCTTC. J is TRBJ2-1 and V is TRBV11-2; 10 bases are a match to TRBD1. From germline, CDR1 is SGHAT and CDR2 FQNNGV. V was pared by 2 bases and J by 7 bases, with 5 bases of the junction left unmatched. The CDR3 covers 15 residues.